The source of this T cell receptor beta chain is a study of T cells after yellow fever vaccination. Findings and caveats of the study: Post-booster repertoires again held most primary-vaccination clones (roughly 95% CD4, 80% to 90% CD8).

This clonotype has only a few counts. Its specificity is unknown. TCRdb re-analysed the 5' RACE reads in MiXCR, keeping a single row per CDR3 protein. Of hundreds of thousands of distinct CDR3 sequences listed, 15% to 20% were seen once; the top ten hold approximately 15%. The input for sequencing was PBMCs, taken 15 days after the yellow fever booster vaccination. The receptor was isolated from a man aged 30-40 years who received the YFV17D yellow fever vaccine.

CDR3 DNA: TGCAGTGCCATCAGGGCCAACTATGGCTACACCTTC. Translating gives CSAIRANYGYTF. The V gene is TRBV20-1, the J gene TRBJ1-2; D might be TRBD1 (5 bases). Germline CDR1 reads DFQATT; CDR2 reads SNEGSKA (reference sequence). The CDR3 runs 12 residues. Trimming left V 6 bases short and J 2 bases short, with 10 bases between.